Following are 11 T cell receptor beta chains from one sample sequenced in a study of OX40 agonist ivuxolimab in advanced cancers. Using immunoSEQ multiplex PCR, the repertoire was profiled, and TCRdb retains in-frame clones only, with some absent. The sample records about 83,000 clones, approximately 90% being singletons. Sequencing was performed on CD4+ or CD8+ T cells sorted from blood, taken in a trial of the OX40 agonist ivuxolimab. The origin of the receptors is an adult with an advanced solid tumor such as melanoma, head and neck, liver or kidney cancer.

V usage is TRBV27 and J usage is TRBJ1-1; TRBD1 is a possible D gene (5 bases). CDR1 is MNHEY, CDR2 SMNVEV, per germline (reference sequence). The CDR3 length is 15 residues. The V gene lost 6 bases and the J gene lost 5 bases, with 19 bases spanning the gap. The CDR3 loop is CASRQGKNGGTEAFF. The DNA for the CDR3 is TGTGCCAGCAGGCAGGGAAAAAACGGGGGGACTGAAGCTTTCTTT.

The chain joins TRBV30 to TRBJ1-1, with D unresolved. Germline V CDR1 and CDR2: GTSNPN, SVGIG (reference sequence). CDR3 size: 14 residues. V lost 0 bases, J lost 6 bases, and 14 bases lay in between. The CDR3: CAWSVRAGSAEAFF. The CDR3 region has the DNA TGTGCCTGGAGTGTACGTGCCGGGTCCGCTGAAGCTTTCTTT. The full variable domain, with the rest looked up from reference TRBV30 and TRBJ1-1, is SQTIHQWPATLVQPVGSPLSLECTVEGTSNPNLYWYRQAAGRGLQLLFYSVGIGQISSEVPQNLSASRPQDRQFILSSKKLLLSDSGFYLCAWSVRAGSAEAFFGQGTRLTVV.

V gene TRBV5-1 combines with J gene TRBJ1-6, with D tentatively TRBD1 (5 bases). The ends were cut back, 4 bases at V and 6 bases at J, with 20 bases in the middle. Germline lookup yields CDR1 SGHRS and CDR2 YFSETQ. The length of the CDR3 is 17 residues. As DNA, the CDR3 is TGCGCCAGCAGCCCATTGTTATCCACAGGCAGTAATTCACCCCTCCACTTT. This codes for CASSPLLSTGSNSPLHF.

This clone was seen only a few times. The chain carries TRBV5-5 and TRBJ2-6; 9 bases are shared with TRBD1. Per germline, CDR1 SGHKS and CDR2 YYEKEE (reference sequence). The CDR3 length is 18 residues. The V gene end was trimmed by 6 bases and the J gene end by 4 bases; junction bases not matched to a gene: 14. The CDR3 DNA reads as TGTGCCAGCACCATAATTGTTGGGACAGGGACAGGGGCCAACGTCCTGACTTTC. Translated: CASTIIVGTGTGANVLTF.

The V call is TRBV10-3, the J call TRBJ1-6; D is unclear. Trimming cost V 4 bases and J 10 bases, with 8 bases left between them. This CDR3 comprises 12 residues. Germline assignment: CDR1 ENHRY and CDR2 SYGVKD. The CDR3 nucleotides read TGTGCCATCAGTGTCGGAGAATCACCCCTCCACTTT. This sequence encodes CAISVGESPLHF.

The chain is built from TRBV6-1 and TRBJ2-1; TRBD1 aligns across 8 bases. The V segment lost 7 bases and the J segment 9 bases; nucleotides outside the gene matches: 14. Germline V CDR1 and CDR2: MNHNS, SASEGT. The CDR3 sequence is 15 residues long. The DNA for the CDR3 is TGTGCCAGCATCCCCAAGGCGACAGGGGCCGGTGAGCAGTTCTTC. It specifies CASIPKATGAGEQFF.

V is TRBV9 and J is TRBJ1-6, with D perhaps matching TRBD1 (5 bases). The CDR3 covers 16 residues. Per the germline V gene, CDR1 is SGDLS and CDR2 is YYNGEE. The V end was cut by 4 bases, the J end by 0 bases, with 11 bases between. The CDR3 spells CASSPRQSSYNSPLHF. The CDR3 DNA reads TGTGCCAGCAGCCCAAGACAGAGCTCCTATAATTCACCCCTCCACTTT.

The rearrangement uses TRBV6-6 and TRBJ1-5; D ambiguous. Per germline, CDR1 MNHNY and CDR2 SVGAGI (reference sequence). The CDR3 has 13 residues. V lost 6 bases and J lost 5, with 11 bases in between. The CDR3: CASSTEHYQPQHF. DNA for the CDR3: TGTGCCAGCAGCACAGAGCACTATCAGCCCCAGCATTTT.

This clone showed up just once. DNA of the CDR3: TGTGCCAGTAGTACCCTGAGGGGAAGCACAGATACGCAGTATTTT. Residues: CASSTLRGSTDTQYF. The chain carries TRBV19 and TRBJ2-3, with D possibly being TRBD1 or TRBD2 (5 bases each). Trimming stripped 4 bases from V and 0 bases from J, with 11 bases between. The CDR3 sequence is 15 residues long. Germline values: CDR1 LNHDA, CDR2 SQIVND (reference sequence).

This chain links TRBV5-8 with TRBJ2-5, with 7 bases identical to TRBD2. This CDR3 is 15 amino acids long. V was pared by 0 bases and J by 1 base, with 3 bases of the junction left unmatched. Germline CDR1 reads SGHTS; CDR2 reads YDEGEE. The CDR3 nucleotides are TGTGCCAGCAGCTTGGTTAGCGGGTTCCAAGAGACCCAGTACTTC. It encodes CASSLVSGFQETQYF. The variable domain in full, with the rest retrieved from reference TRBV5-8 and TRBJ2-5, is EAGVTQSPTHLIKTRGQQATLRCSPISGHTSVYWYQQALGLGLQFLLWYDEGEERNRGNFPPRFSGRQFPNYSSELNVNALELEDSALYLCASSLVSGFQETQYFGPGTRLLVL.

The chain has TRBV7-6 and TRBJ2-1, with a weak D call TRBD2 (6 bases). This CDR3 comprises 15 residues. Trimming took off 5 bases at V and 6 bases at J, with 17 bases between the two ends. The germline CDR1 and CDR2 sequences are SGHVS and FNYEAQ. In nucleotides, the CDR3 is TGTGCCAGCAGCCGACCCCGCGGGGCCTCCAATGAGCAGTTCTTC. Protein product: CASSRPRGASNEQFF. Full variable domain (missing parts from reference TRBV7-6 and TRBJ2-1): GAGVSQSPRYKVTKRGQDVALRCDPISGHVSLYWYRQALGQGPEFLTYFNYEAQQDKSGLPNDRFSAERPEGSISTLTIQRTEQRDSAMYRCASSRPRGASNEQFFGPGTRLTVL.